This is a list of T cell receptor beta chains from one sample in a study of T cells in Graves' hyperthyroidism and ophthalmopathy. Using its own MiXCR run on the multiplex PCR reads, TCRdb lists one record per CDR3 protein. The profile shows about 640,000 distinct CDR3 sequences, about 15% of them singletons. The source material was blood. The receptors derive from a woman between 50 and 59 years old with Graves' ophthalmopathy. The CDR3 runs from the conserved cysteine through the conserved F or W. A D gene is named only where the DNA matches it firmly. Size is omitted from some rows. Given values are once, few, many or a class for expanded clones.

13	.	TRBV18	many	TRBJ1-5	CASSPLSNQPQHF	TGTGCCAGCTCACCCCTTAGCAATCAGCCCCAGCATTTT
12	TRBD2	TRBV20-1	.	TRBJ2-1	CSAIPGGNEQFF	TGCAGTGCTATTCCGGGGGGCAATGAGCAGTTCTTC
18	.	TRBV4-3	few	TRBJ2-1	CASSQEQPGASSYNEQFF	TGCGCCAGCAGCCAAGAGCAGCCGGGGGCGTCCTCCTACAATGAGCAGTTCTTC
13	.	TRBV6-1	.	TRBJ2-5	CASSYRVSETQYF	TGTGCCAGCAGTTATCGGGTTTCAGAGACCCAGTACTTC
14	TRBD2	TRBV11-2	many	TRBJ2-5	CASSRVAGGETQYF	TGTGCCAGCAGCAGAGTAGCGGGAGGGGAGACCCAGTACTTC
14	.	TRBV19	.	TRBJ2-2	CASSNWGNTGELFF	TGTGCCAGTAGTAACTGGGGGAACACCGGGGAGCTGTTTTTT
14	.	TRBV29-1	few	TRBJ1-2	CSVDRKGLDYGYTF	TGCAGCGTTGACCGAAAAGGGCTTGACTATGGCTACACCTTC
16	TRBD1	TRBV19	few	TRBJ1-1	CASSIRGQGLNTEAFF	TGTGCCAGTAGTATCCGTGGACAGGGCCTGAACACTGAAGCTTTCTTT
15	.	TRBV10-3	many	TRBJ1-2	CAISDMREVGYGYTF	TGTGCCATCAGTGATATGAGGGAGGTTGGCTATGGCTACACCTTC
14	.	TRBV11-3	many	TRBJ2-7	CASSLREKGYEQYF	TGTGCCAGCAGCCTCCGTGAGAAGGGCTACGAGCAGTACTTC
17	TRBD1	TRBV20-1	many	TRBJ1-1	CCGQGRGPSLVNTEAFF	TGTTGCGGACAGGGGCGAGGACCATCCCTGGTGAACACTGAAGCTTTCTTT
13	.	TRBV7-2	many	TRBJ2-4	CASSLAGAGIQYF	TGTGCCAGCAGCTTAGCAGGGGCGGGCATTCAGTACTTC
14	.	TRBV12-3/TRBV12-4	many	TRBJ1-2	CASSWQTASYGYTF	TGTGCCAGCAGTTGGCAGACCGCTTCCTATGGCTACACCTTC
16	.	TRBV25-1	.	TRBJ2-6	CASSRGRAAGANVLTF	TGTGCCAGCAGTAGGGGCAGGGCCGCTGGGGCCAACGTCCTGACTTTC
18	TRBD2	TRBV5-1	.	TRBJ2-3	CASSPATLASGHTDTQYF	TGCGCCAGCAGCCCGGCCACCCTTGCTAGCGGACACACAGATACGCAGTATTTT
15	TRBD1	TRBV7-9	few	TRBJ1-2	CANSARDRGSYGYTF	TGTGCCAACAGCGCCCGGGACAGGGGTTCCTATGGCTACACCTTC
12	.	TRBV6-1	.	TRBJ2-7	CASEGVSYEQYF	TGTGCCAGCGAGGGAGTTTCCTACGAGCAGTACTTC
17	.	TRBV28	many	TRBJ2-1	CASSLGVAVLVEDEQFF	TGTGCCAGCAGTTTAGGTGTGGCGGTCCTAGTGGAGGATGAGCAGTTCTTC
17	.	TRBV25-1	few	TRBJ1-1	CASSEYQDRRNYTEAFF	TGTGCCAGCAGTGAATATCAGGACCGCCGAAACTACACTGAAGCTTTCTTT
12	.	TRBV7-2	many	TRBJ2-7	CASSPGGRGQYF	TGTGCCAGCAGCCCCGGGGGTCGGGGGCAGTACTTC
15	TRBD2	TRBV24-1	few	TRBJ2-1	CATSESGLVVLEQFF	TGTGCCACCAGTGAATCGGGACTAGTGGTTCTCGAGCAGTTCTTC
16	TRBD2	TRBV12-3/TRBV12-4	.	TRBJ2-4	CASSSPSGRKRNIQYF	TGTGCCAGCAGTTCTCCTAGCGGGAGGAAGAGAAACATTCAGTACTTC
18	TRBD2	TRBV28	many	TRBJ2-6	CASRTSGTPGSGANVLTF	TGTGCCAGCAGGACAAGCGGGACGCCCGGCTCTGGGGCCAACGTCCTGACTTTC
17	TRBD2	TRBV18	few	TRBJ2-1	CASSLRGAGSLINEQFF	TGTGCCAGCTCACTCCGGGGAGCGGGAAGCTTGATCAATGAGCAGTTCTTC
16	TRBD2	TRBV2	.	TRBJ2-7	CASRMSASGISYEQYF	TGTGCCAGCAGGATGTCGGCTAGCGGAATTTCCTACGAGCAGTACTTC
18	TRBD1	TRBV27	many	TRBJ2-3	CASRYRGPDKQRTDTQYF	TGTGCCAGCAGATACAGGGGGCCCGACAAACAACGCACAGATACGCAGTATTTT
17	.	TRBV12-5	.	TRBJ2-2	CASGYLGGSAGTGELFF	TGTGCTAGTGGCTATTTGGGGGGTTCCGCCGGGACCGGGGAGCTGTTTTTT
15	TRBD2	TRBV28	many	TRBJ2-7	CASSLRVGTKYEQYF	TGTGCCAGCAGTTTAAGGGTCGGGACTAAATACGAGCAGTACTTC
12	.	TRBV20-1	many	TRBJ2-7	CSARRLTYEQYF	TGCAGTGCTAGACGGCTTACCTACGAGCAGTACTTC
15	.	TRBV19	.	TRBJ1-4	CASSKSAQRNEKLFF	TGTGCCAGTAGTAAATCAGCTCAGAGGAATGAAAAACTGTTTTTT
12	.	TRBV29-1	few	TRBJ2-7	CSVIRGTYEQYF	TGCAGCGTTATCAGGGGAACTTACGAGCAGTACTTC
15	TRBD2	TRBV30	many	TRBJ2-7	CAWSSLAGGPSEQYF	TGTGCCTGGAGTTCACTAGCGGGAGGGCCGAGTGAGCAGTACTTC
19	TRBD2	TRBV7-6	.	TRBJ2-3	CASSLAEGLAGGLTDTQYF	TGTGCCAGCAGCTTAGCGGAGGGACTAGCGGGAGGGCTCACAGATACGCAGTATTTT
13	.	TRBV4-1	.	TRBJ1-4	CASSLLRGEKLFF	TGCGCCAGCAGCCTTTTGCGGGGGGAAAAACTGTTTTTT
19	TRBD2	TRBV18	few	TRBJ2-1	CASSPQGLAGRGVGNEQFF	TGTGCCAGCTCACCACAGGGACTAGCGGGAAGAGGAGTGGGGAATGAGCAGTTCTTC
19	TRBD2	TRBV28	many	TRBJ2-1	CASNLRLADPPSSYNEQFF	TGTGCCAGTAACCTTAGGCTAGCGGACCCACCGAGCTCCTACAATGAGCAGTTCTTC
15	TRBD1	TRBV19	.	TRBJ2-1	CASSPRDRLNNEQFF	TGTGCCAGTAGTCCCCGGGACAGACTAAACAATGAGCAGTTCTTC
16	.	TRBV3-1	many	TRBJ2-7	CASSQESSGRIHEQYF	TGTGCCAGCAGCCAAGAATCTTCCGGGAGAATCCACGAGCAGTACTTC
14	.	TRBV10-3	many	TRBJ1-1	CAISEDEGGTEAFF	TGTGCCATCAGTGAGGATGAGGGGGGTACTGAAGCTTTCTTT
13	.	TRBV19	.	TRBJ2-3	CASSIDSTDTQYF	TGTGCCAGTAGTATAGACAGCACAGATACGCAGTATTTT
15	.	TRBV27	many	TRBJ2-2	CASSPRWGSGGELFF	TGTGCCAGCAGCCCCCGGTGGGGTAGTGGCGGGGAGCTGTTTTTT
17	TRBD2	TRBV12-3/TRBV12-4	.	TRBJ2-3	CASSFRLAGGDADTQYF	TGTGCCAGCAGTTTTCGTCTAGCGGGAGGTGACGCAGATACGCAGTATTTT
17	.	TRBV7-9	many	TRBJ2-1	CASSPPLPSNLGNEQFF	TGTGCCAGCAGCCCTCCCCTTCCTAGCAACCTTGGCAATGAGCAGTTCTTC
13	.	TRBV20-1	many	TRBJ1-5	CSARGKESQPQHF	TGCAGTGCTAGAGGAAAAGAGAGTCAGCCCCAGCATTTT
21	.	TRBV5-1	once	TRBJ2-5	CASSFYICSVRNPSNQETQYF	.
14	.	TRBV28	.	TRBJ2-3	CASSLIPGLDTQYF	TGTGCCAGCAGTTTAATACCGGGACTAGATACGCAGTATTTT
16	.	TRBV15	.	TRBJ2-7	CATSRDPRGTAYEQYF	TGTGCCACCAGCAGAGATCCGCGCGGCACGGCCTACGAGCAGTACTTC
16	TRBD1	TRBV19	.	TRBJ1-2	CASSIDLRDRSYGYTF	TGTGCCAGTAGTATAGACCTCCGGGACAGGTCCTATGGCTACACCTTC